This TCR beta chain was sequenced during a study of blood T cell repertoires in COVID-19. Sequencing used immunoSEQ multiplex PCR; TCRdb keeps in-frame clones, though not all of them. The table has about 73,000 clones, 90% seen once; the top ten hold 5.1%. The sequenced sample consisted of peripheral blood. The sequence derives from a woman between 18 and 29 years old with acute or convalescent COVID-19.

CDR3 amino acids: CASSQESASGQGARTEAFF. The CDR3 bases are TGCGCCAGCAGCCAAGAGTCGGCTAGTGGACAGGGGGCCCGAACTGAAGCTTTCTTT. V gene TRBV4-1 combines with J gene TRBJ1-1; TRBD1 agrees at 11 bases. Germline V gene lookup returns CDR1 MGHRA and CDR2 YSYEKL. The V gene end was trimmed by 0 bases and the J gene end by 5 bases; junction bases not matched to a gene: 14. There are 19 residues in the CDR3.